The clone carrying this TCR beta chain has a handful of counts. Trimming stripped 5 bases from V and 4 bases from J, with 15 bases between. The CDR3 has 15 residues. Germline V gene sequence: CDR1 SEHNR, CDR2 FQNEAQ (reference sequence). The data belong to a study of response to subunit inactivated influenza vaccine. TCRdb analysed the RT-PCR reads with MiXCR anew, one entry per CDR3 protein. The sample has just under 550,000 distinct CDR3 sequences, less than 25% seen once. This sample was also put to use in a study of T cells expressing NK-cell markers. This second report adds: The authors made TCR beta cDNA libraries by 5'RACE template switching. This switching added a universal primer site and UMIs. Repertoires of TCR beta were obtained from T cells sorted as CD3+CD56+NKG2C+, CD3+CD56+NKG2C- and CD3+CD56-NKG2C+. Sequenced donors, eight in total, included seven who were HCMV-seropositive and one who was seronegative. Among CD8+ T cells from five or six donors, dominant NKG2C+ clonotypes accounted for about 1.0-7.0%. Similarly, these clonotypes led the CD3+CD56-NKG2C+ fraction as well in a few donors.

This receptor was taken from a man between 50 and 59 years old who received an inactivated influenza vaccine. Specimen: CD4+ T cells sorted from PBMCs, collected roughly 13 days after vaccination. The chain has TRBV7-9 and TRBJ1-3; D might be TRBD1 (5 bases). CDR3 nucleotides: TGTGCCAGCAGCCTAGGGGACGTCGGGGGAAACACCATATATTTT. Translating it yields CASSLGDVGGNTIYF.